A single T cell receptor (beta chain) is shown here with its context. Its antigen is still unknown. No much larger clone is present one base from it, and per-base qualities are unavailable. To sequence the TCRbeta CDR3 region, genomic DNA was isolated from the sorted cells. TCRbeta CDR3 regions were sequenced using the immunoSEQ Assay. This is the immuneACCESS table as TCRdb keeps it, with only in-frame sequences that have V and J called. A part of the clones is gone; compared with another copy, unresolved V genes explain less than half, and the rest is unexplained. Within this sample are 50,000 to 65,000 clones, with 81% of them counted one time only. The ten biggest clones cover over 0.6% of the sample. The sample originates from a study of OX40 agonist ivuxolimab in advanced cancers. With respect to the entire study: Ivuxolimab, which targeted the costimulatory receptor OX40 (CD134), was an agonistic, fully human IgG2 monoclonal antibody. Prior anti-PD-1, anti-PD-L1 or anti-CTLA-4 therapy was permitted, and checkpoint inhibitors had been received by more than 35% of dose-escalation patients. Of the roughly 54 dose-escalation patients, hepatocellular carcinoma was present in some 19, melanoma in some 15, renal cell carcinoma in 9 and head and neck cancer in 9. The purpose of peripheral TCRbeta sequencing was to test whether ivuxolimab changed TCR sequence diversity and led to clonal T-cell expansion. The paper reports the monotherapy dose-escalation portion (N of about 47 patients) of the phase I ivuxolimab trial. Intravenous ivuxolimab was administered to patients every 2 weeks at six dose levels: 0.01, 0.1, 0.3, 1.5, 3 and 10 mg/kg. The dose-escalation cohort was 82.7% male with a mean age of approximately 59 years, ranging from roughly 20 to 80. Partial responses were achieved by three dose-escalation patients, of whom one had hepatocellular carcinoma and two had cutaneous melanoma.

Points the paper makes about the study in general: In partial responders in the 0.1-3.0 mg/kg groups, normalized peripheral clonal expansion was found to be among the lowest, especially among CD8+ T cells. After ivuxolimab, more expanded clones were found on average in CD8+ T cells than in CD4+ T cells. At doses of 0.1 to 3.0 mg/kg, clonal expansion of both CD4+ and CD8+ blood T cells was observed from baseline to week 6. The antigen specificity of the peripheral T cells that underwent clonal expansion was not determined. Low levels of normalized T-cell clonal expansion were also seen in some nonresponding patients.

The CDR3 spans 14 residues, from the cysteine through the phenylalanine. CDR3 DNA is the only sequence kept; it has 42 bases, read in frame from the first base. Relative to germline, V is 5 bases shorter and J is 3 bases shorter, with 11 bases between their ends. CDR1 is given as KGHSH and CDR2 as LQKENI, both from the germline V gene. Patients with autoimmune disease history or receiving systemic immunosuppression were excluded from the trial. Peripheral blood for TCR sequencing was collected from all dose cohorts at baseline, on cycle 4 day 1, and on cycle 7 day 1. Samples were obtained from an open-label, multicenter, first-in-human phase I dose-escalation trial of ivuxolimab. Adults with locally advanced or metastatic head and neck squamous cell, hepatocellular, melanoma or renal cell carcinoma were enrolled in the trial. CD4+ and CD8+ T cells were sorted separately from peripheral blood before TCR sequencing.

The clonotype originates from an adult with an advanced solid tumor such as melanoma, head and neck, liver or kidney cancer. The sample here was CD4+ or CD8+ T cells sorted from blood, taken in a trial of the OX40 agonist ivuxolimab. The V and J genes are TRBV18 and TRBJ1-5; the D gene is perhaps TRBD1, from 5 matching bases. In nucleotides, the sequence is TGTGCCAGCTCAGGGACCGACAACAATCAGCCCCAGCATTTT. Its amino acids are CASSGTDNNQPQHF.